These 12 T cell receptor beta chains were all obtained from the same sample, sequenced in a study of T cells in Graves' hyperthyroidism and ophthalmopathy. TCR beta CDR3 region amplification was performed from RNA transcripts. HTBI primers were used for first-round RT-PCR of the TCR CDR3. MiXCR was run by TCRdb on the multiplex PCR reads, yielding one entry per CDR3 protein. The data show about 560,000 distinct CDR3 sequences, 35% to 55% seen once. Sequencing was performed on peripheral blood or thyroid tissue (not recorded which). The receptors originated from a woman aged 18-35 years with Graves' hyperthyroidism.

The CDR3 nucleotides are TGCGCCACCCGAGGGCGGGGACTAGCGGACACCGGGGAGCTGTTTTTT. Its protein is CATRGRGLADTGELFF. This chain links TRBV5-1 with TRBJ2-2, with 11 bases aligning to TRBD2. Trimming at V came to 9 bases and at J to 3 bases, leaving 10 bases not matched to a gene. This CDR3 has 16 residues. Germline lookup yields CDR1 SGHRS and CDR2 YFSETQ.

The chain carries TRBV20-1 and TRBJ2-7; D might be TRBD1 (6 bases). The germline V gene encodes CDR1 DFQATT and CDR2 SNEGSKA (reference sequence). The CDR3 has 15 amino acids. Trimming removed 4 bases from V and 6 bases from J, with 22 bases in between. Here the CDR3 DNA reads TGCAGTGCTAAAGCTATGGGGGCGGAGTGGGGCGAGCAGTACTTC. This sequence encodes CSAKAMGAEWGEQYF.

Worth noting for this clonotype: Compared with germline, one end of the junction differs, possibly owing to a read error. The chain recombines TRBV10-3 with TRBJ1-1, with D unresolved. Germline assignment: CDR1 ENHRY and CDR2 SYGVKD. The CDR3 runs to 13 residues. CDR3 sequence: CASSYYAATEAFF. The CDR3 DNA follows: TGTGCCAGCAGTTACTATGCAGCGACTGAAGCTTTCTTT.

The chain combines TRBV7-3 with TRBJ1-5; tentative D call: TRBD1 (5 bases). Germline values: CDR1 SGHTA, CDR2 FQGTGA. V was shortened by 5 bases and J by 11 bases, with 22 bases between the two germline ends. The CDR3 is 15 amino acids. CDR3 loop: CASSLAGERLETQHF. Here the CDR3 DNA reads TGTGCCAGCAGCCTAGCGGGGGAACGCCTAGAGACCCAGCATTTT.

This clonotype was found many times. V usage is TRBV15 and J usage is TRBJ1-2; no reliable D call. The V end was cut by 5 bases, the J end by 5 bases, with 18 bases between. The germline V gene encodes CDR1 LNHNV and CDR2 YYDKDF (reference sequence). The CDR3 loop spans 15 amino acids. CDR3 bases: TGTGCCACCAGCCTCTTGGCAGGTCTTGGTTATGGCTACACCTTC. It yields the protein CATSLLAGLGYGYTF.

The chain couples TRBV25-1 to TRBJ2-5, with D maybe TRBD1 (6 bases). V lost 5 bases to trimming and J lost 3 bases, with 16 bases between them. The CDR3 extends over 15 amino acids. The germline CDR1 and CDR2 sequences are MGHDK and SYGVNS. In nucleotides, the CDR3 is TGTGCCAGCAGTTACAAGGACAGCAACGAAGAGACCCAGTACTTC. It codes for CASSYKDSNEETQYF. Complete variable domain (other parts from reference TRBV25-1 and TRBJ2-5): EADIYQTPRYLVIGTGKKITLECSQTMGHDKMYWYQQDPGMELHLIHYSYGVNSTEKGDLSSESTVSRIRTEHFPLTLESARPSHTSQYLCASSYKDSNEETQYFGPGTRLLVL.

About this clonotype: Just one base apart from a much larger clone, this may be a read error. Lacking the conserved final phenylalanine or tryptophan, this CDR3 likely reflects a read error. This sequence joins TRBV7-2 and TRBJ2-5; 8 bases map to TRBD1. V lost 3 bases, J lost 5 bases, and 8 bases stayed unmatched. Germline V gives CDR1 SGHTA, CDR2 FQGNSA. The CDR3 runs 15 residues. The CDR3 DNA reads as TGTGCCAGCAGCTTGGTCTCAGGGGGCTCGGAGACCCAGTACCTC. Residues: CASSLVSGGSETQYL.

This rearrangement joins TRBV7-9 to TRBJ1-5, with a tentative D call TRBD1 (6 bases). The CDR3 has 16 residues. The V end lost 3 bases, the J end lost 4 bases, and 16 bases lay between the germline ends. Germline V gene data show CDR1 as SEHNR and CDR2 as FQNEAQ (reference sequence). The CDR3 DNA reads as TGTGCCAGCAGCTTGTCGGGAAGGGGGAGGAATCAGCCCCAGCATTTT. It is translated as CASSLSGRGRNQPQHF. Combining the CDR3 with reference TRBV7-9 and TRBJ1-5 gives the whole variable domain DTGVSQNPRHKITKRGQNVTFRCDPISEHNRLYWYRQTLGQGPEFLTYFQNEAQLEKSRLLSDRFSAERPKGSFSTLEIQRTEQGDSAMYLCASSLSGRGRNQPQHFGDGTRLSIL.

V and J are TRBV29-1 and TRBJ2-7; weak D call: TRBD2 (6 bases). This CDR3 is 14 amino acids long. Germline V gives CDR1 SQVTM, CDR2 ANQGSEA. V was clipped by 2 bases and J by 1 base, with 12 bases between them. This CDR3 is CSVERVGGSYEQYF. The CDR3 nucleotides read TGCAGCGTTGAAAGAGTGGGGGGTTCCTACGAGCAGTACTTC.

V gene TRBV7-2 combines with J gene TRBJ2-3, with 10 bases aligning to TRBD2. J was trimmed by 2 bases and V by 6 bases; bases with no gene match: 8. The CDR3 sequence is 16 residues long. From germline, CDR1 is SGHTA and CDR2 FQGNSA. CDR3 nucleotides: TGTGCCAGCAGACTCCGGACTAGCGGATACACAGATACGCAGTATTTT. Its translation is CASRLRTSGYTDTQYF.

J is TRBJ2-2 and V is TRBV19; unclear D gene. V was clipped by 6 bases and J by 12 bases, with 14 bases between them. The V gene's germline CDR1 is LNHDA and CDR2 SQIVND (reference sequence). CDR3 length equals 12 residues. Here the CDR3 DNA reads TGTGCCAGTAGCCGCGGAACTGAAAAGCTGTTTTTT. Its protein is CASSRGTEKLFF.

V gene TRBV7-3 combines with J gene TRBJ2-7; 9 bases line up with TRBD2. This CDR3 is built from 15 residues. Losses at the gene ends were 6 bases for V and 6 bases for J; bases not matched to a gene: 12. Looked up from germline, CDR1 is SGHTA and CDR2 is FQGTGA. The CDR3: CASSYGRGRAFEQYF. The CDR3 bases are TGTGCCAGCAGTTACGGGCGCGGGAGGGCCTTCGAGCAGTACTTC.